This passage covers 20 T cell receptor beta chains from one sample sequenced in a study of blood T cell repertoires in COVID-19 (dated by TCRdb to about 2020). Library construction relied on the immunoSEQ multiplex PCR assay. TCRdb's version of the immuneACCESS table is confined to in-frame rearrangements and falls short of the full clone set. An unresolved V gene accounts for under half of the shortfall where checked; the remainder is of unknown origin. The sample yields tens of thousands of clones; roughly 89% were counted once. The ten largest account for roughly 3.6% of the sample. Sequencing used peripheral blood. These receptors all stem from a man in his forties with COVID-19, enrolled during active disease.

V gene TRBV10-1 combines with J gene TRBJ2-3; D remains ambiguous. V lost 4 bases and J 0 bases, leaving 5 bases between the germline ends. The germline CDR1 and CDR2 sequences are WNHNN and SYGVQD (reference sequence). The CDR3 extends over 13 amino acids. This chain's CDR3 is CASSVQSTDTQYF. The CDR3, as DNA: TGCGCCAGCAGTGTACAGAGCACAGATACGCAGTATTTT.

The V and J genes are TRBV4-2 and TRBJ2-7, with TRBD1 matching over 12 bases. Germline lookup yields CDR1 LGHNA and CDR2 YNFKEQ. V was clipped by 4 bases and J by 2 bases; unmatched bases: 6. The CDR3 length is 16 residues. CDR3 in DNA: TGTGCCAGCAGCCGATCGGGACAGGGGGCCACCTACGAGCAGTACTTC. This translates into CASSRSGQGATYEQYF.

This sequence joins TRBV5-8 and TRBJ2-1, with a tentative D call TRBD2 (5 bases). V lost 3 bases and J 7 bases, leaving 14 bases between the germline ends. CDR1 is SGHTS and CDR2 is YDEGEE in the germline V gene. The CDR3 has 14 residues. In nucleotides, the CDR3 is TGTGCCAGCAGCTCTGTTGTCGGGAAGAATGAGCAGTTCTTC. It is translated as CASSSVVGKNEQFF.

The chain employs TRBV24-1 and TRBJ2-2, with D tentatively TRBD1 (5 bases). The V and J ends lost 1 base and 9 bases respectively, with 14 bases between them. Germline-derived CDR1 and CDR2 are KGHDR and SFDVKD. The CDR3 runs 15 residues. The CDR3 nucleotides are TGTGCCACCAGTGATTTTTCCGATGGGGCAAGGGAGCTGTTTTTT. This encodes CATSDFSDGARELFF.

The V gene is TRBV28, the J gene TRBJ1-2, with 7 bases that match TRBD1. Germline CDR1 reads MDHEN; CDR2 reads SYDVKM. CDR3 length equals 16 residues. Trimming at V came to 6 bases and at J to 3 bases, leaving 13 bases not matched to a gene. CDR3 protein: CASSSDGGQVDYGYTF. The DNA of the CDR3 is TGTGCCAGCAGCTCTGATGGCGGACAGGTCGACTATGGCTACACCTTC.

The count of this clone is one. The chain combines TRBV28 with TRBJ2-1; a possible D gene is TRBD1 (7 bases). The CDR3 length is 14 residues. Deletions cut 5 bases from V and 7 bases from J, with 15 bases between. CDR1 and CDR2 from the germline V gene are MDHEN and SYDVKM. CDR3 region: CASSPLTGTNEQFF. CDR3 nucleotides: TGTGCCAGCAGTCCTCTGACAGGGACTAATGAGCAGTTCTTC. Variable domain in full (rest from reference TRBV28 and TRBJ2-1): DVKVTQSSRYLVKRTGEKVFLECVQDMDHENMFWYRQDPGLGLRLIYFSYDVKMKEKGDIPEGYSVSREKKERFSLILESASTNQTSMYLCASSPLTGTNEQFFGPGTRLTVL.

The J gene is TRBJ1-3, the V gene TRBV19; D uncertain. CDR1 LNHDA and CDR2 SQIVND come from the germline V gene (reference sequence). The CDR3 consists of 16 residues. Trimming stripped 5 bases from V and 0 bases from J, with 14 bases between. The CDR3 DNA follows: TGTGCCAGTAGTCCCCAATGGCGGCTCTCTGGAAACACCATATATTTT. Translation gives CASSPQWRLSGNTIYF.

The V call is TRBV5-1, the J call TRBJ2-7; 7 nucleotides agree with TRBD2. CDR3 size: 12 residues. Germline CDR1 is SGHRS and CDR2 is YFSETQ. With 4 bases clipped from V and 5 bases from J, the junction kept 3 bases outside the gene matches. The CDR3 DNA is TGCGCCAGCAGCGCCACTAGCGACGAGCAGTACTTC. As protein: CASSATSDEQYF.

The V and J genes are TRBV10-3 and TRBJ1-5, with D perhaps TRBD1 (5 bases). Trimming removed 1 base at V and 7 bases at J, with 14 bases between. The germline V gene has CDR1 ENHRY and CDR2 SYGVKD. CDR3 length equals 15 residues. This CDR3 is CAISEFSGEVQPQHF. CDR3 sequence (DNA): TGTGCCATCAGTGAGTTTTCGGGGGAGGTACAGCCCCAGCATTTT.

By share, this clone ranks as medium-sized (0.01 to 0.1%). This rearrangement joins TRBV6-5 to TRBJ2-7, with 8 bases identical to TRBD1. The CDR3 loop spans 15 amino acids. Trimming removed 8 bases from V and 0 bases from J; junction bases left unmatched: 9. Per germline, CDR1 MNHEY and CDR2 SVGAGI. This CDR3 is CASRTRTGSSYEQYF. CDR3 nucleotides: TGTGCCAGCCGCACTCGGACAGGGAGCTCCTACGAGCAGTACTTC.

The rearrangement links TRBV6-5 to TRBJ2-7, with D tentatively TRBD2 (6 bases). Germline assignment: CDR1 MNHEY and CDR2 SVGAGI. The CDR3 contains 15 residues. The V end lost 5 bases, the J end lost 0 bases, and 14 bases lay between the germline ends. Written as DNA, the CDR3 is TGTGCCAGCAGTCTGGAGGGAGCGGGCTCCTACGAGCAGTACTTC. Residues: CASSLEGAGSYEQYF.

This clone was found a few times. The chain uses TRBV19 and TRBJ1-6; the match to TRBD1 covers 8 bases. The CDR3 extends over 14 amino acids. Germline V gene sequence: CDR1 LNHDA, CDR2 SQIVND (reference sequence). Trimming at V came to 8 bases and at J to 6 bases, leaving 6 bases not matched to a gene. CDR3 amino acids: CASQDRAFNSPLHF. In nucleotides, the CDR3 is TGTGCCAGTCAGGACAGGGCATTTAATTCACCCCTCCACTTT.

Points on this clone: Sequence at one end of the junction differs from germline and may be a read error. This chain uses TRBV5-6 with TRBJ2-1, with D maybe TRBD1 (6 bases). There are 14 residues in the CDR3. CDR1 is SGHDT, CDR2 YYEEEE, per germline. CDR3 bases: TGTGCCAGCAGCTTAACAGGGCGGTACAGTGAGCAGTTCTTC. This encodes CASSLTGRYSEQFF.

V gene TRBV12-3 or TRBV12-4 combines with J gene TRBJ2-3; no definite D call. CDR3 length: 13 residues. V dropped 5 bases and J dropped 2 bases, with 8 bases sitting between them. The CDR3 region has the DNA TGTGCCAGCAGTACCGACTTCACAGATACGCAGTATTTT. Residues: CASSTDFTDTQYF.

This sequence joins TRBV4-1 and TRBJ2-3; no clear D gene. CDR3 length: 14 residues. Looked up from germline, CDR1 is MGHRA and CDR2 is YSYEKL. The V and J ends lost 4 bases and 3 bases respectively, with 11 bases between them. DNA for the CDR3: TGCGCCAGCAGCCTCCCCGCGAGAACAGATACGCAGTATTTT. Translating gives CASSLPARTDTQYF.

The rearrangement links TRBV29-1 to TRBJ1-4; D perhaps matches TRBD1 (6 bases). The ends were cut back, 8 bases at V and 5 bases at J, with 15 bases in the middle. Germline V gene data show CDR1 as SQVTM and CDR2 as ANQGSEA. The CDR3 contains 13 residues. CDR3 amino acids: CSFTGTRNEKLFF. CDR3 DNA: TGCAGCTTTACCGGGACACGGAATGAAAAACTGTTTTTT.

This chain uses TRBV5-4 with TRBJ2-7; D is perhaps TRBD2 (5 bases). Trimming shortened V by 3 bases and J by 3 bases, and 16 bases separated the two germline ends. CDR3 length: 15 amino acids. Germline assignment: CDR1 SGHNT and CDR2 YYREEE (reference sequence). The CDR3 coding sequence is TGTGCCAGCAGCTGGACCGGGAAAGGAGACTACGAGCAGTACTTC. This translates into CASSWTGKGDYEQYF.

The chain employs TRBV6-5 and TRBJ2-7; TRBD1 might be the D (6 bases). The CDR3 loop spans 13 amino acids. Trimming pared 2 bases from V and 3 bases from J, leaving 8 bases between. Germline V gives CDR1 MNHEY, CDR2 SVGAGI. CDR3 protein: CASSYGRGYEQYF. The CDR3 nucleotides read TGTGCCAGCAGTTACGGCAGGGGCTACGAGCAGTACTTC.

The genes are TRBV7-8 and TRBJ1-6, with 7 nucleotides matching TRBD1. In germline, CDR1 is SGHVS, CDR2 FQNEAQ. Trimming at V came to 1 base and at J to 8 bases, leaving 2 bases not matched to a gene. This CDR3 is 14 amino acids long. The CDR3 spells CASSLGGTDSPLHF. The DNA of the CDR3 is TGTGCCAGCAGCTTAGGCGGGACAGATTCACCCCTCCACTTT. Based on the CDR3 plus reference TRBV7-8 and TRBJ1-6, the full variable domain is GAGVSQSPRYKVAKRGQDVALRCDPISGHVSLFWYQQALGQGPEFLTYFQNEAQLDKSGLPSDRFFAERPEGSVSTLKIQRTQQEDSAVYLCASSLGGTDSPLHFGNGTRLTVT.

This clone was seen only once. This chain connects TRBV7-9 to TRBJ2-1; maybe TRBD2 (6 bases). V was pared by 5 bases and J by 7 bases, with 24 bases between. The CDR3 is 17 amino acids. Germline CDR1 reads SEHNR; CDR2 reads FQNEAQ (reference sequence). Here the CDR3 DNA reads TGTGCCAGCAGCGTTCTTGGGGTAGCGGCCTTGGGTAATGAGCAGTTCTTC. It is translated as CASSVLGVAALGNEQFF. Together with reference TRBV7-9 and TRBJ2-1, the CDR3 gives the full variable domain: DTGVSQNPRHKITKRGQNVTFRCDPISEHNRLYWYRQTLGQGPEFLTYFQNEAQLEKSRLLSDRFSAERPKGSFSTLEIQRTEQGDSAMYLCASSVLGVAALGNEQFFGPGTRLTVL.